Listed here is a single T cell receptor beta chain. The V gene's germline CDR1 is GTSNPN and CDR2 SVGIG (reference sequence). V lost 3 bases and J lost 2, with 29 bases in between. The CDR3 spans 20 residues. The data are from a study of blood T cell repertoires in COVID-19. Repertoires were generated with immunoSEQ multiplex PCR, while TCRdb's copy carries only in-frame clones and drops some. The table records about 280,000 clones, 90% of them present only once. The sequencing input was PBMCs or T cells enriched from blood (not recorded which). The V call is TRBV30, the J call TRBJ2-1; TRBD2 is a possible D gene (5 bases). This sequence was found in a woman aged 18-35 years with acute COVID-19. The CDR3 nucleotides read TGTGCCTGGAGCGTCCCCGACTCTTGGGAGCTAGGACGGGCCTACAATGAGCAGTTCTTC. Translating it yields CAWSVPDSWELGRAYNEQFF.